This section outlines one TCR beta chain sequence together with its context. Profiled with immunoSEQ multiplex PCR; TCRdb holds only in-frame clones, not every one. The data contain about 66,000 clones, 80% to 95% of them singletons. The CDR3 covers 14 residues. The V end lost 1 base, the J end lost 1 base, and 7 bases lay between the germline ends. Germline CDR1 and CDR2: LNHNV and YYDKDF (reference sequence). This sample is drawn from a study of technical replicates of blood from a few donors. The TCR comes from a human donor in good health. Some clones in this sample may be carry-over from other donors' samples. The chain links TRBV15 to TRBJ1-2; D gene uncertain. Source material: PBMCs. CDR3 nucleotide sequence: TGTGCCACCAGCAGAGGGAGAGATAACTATGGCTACACCTTC. Its translation is CATSRGRDNYGYTF.